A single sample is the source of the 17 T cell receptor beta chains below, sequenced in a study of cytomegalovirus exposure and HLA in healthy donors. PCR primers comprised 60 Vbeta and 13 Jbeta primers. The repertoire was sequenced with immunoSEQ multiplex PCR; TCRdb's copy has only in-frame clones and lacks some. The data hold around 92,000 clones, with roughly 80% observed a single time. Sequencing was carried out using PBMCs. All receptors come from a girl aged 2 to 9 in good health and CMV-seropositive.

The CDR3 DNA reads TGTGCCAGCAGCGCCGACAGCAACTATGGCTACACCTTC. It specifies CASSADSNYGYTF. The chain links TRBV2 to TRBJ1-2; a weak D match, TRBD1 (5 bases). This CDR3 is built from 13 residues. Germline V gene lookup returns CDR1 SNHLY and CDR2 FYNNEI. The germline V and J ends were trimmed by 6 bases and 2 bases, with 10 bases remaining between them. The variable domain in full, completed from reference TRBV2 and TRBJ1-2, reads EPEVTQTPSHQVTQMGQEVILRCVPISNHLYFYWYRQILGQKVEFLVSFYNNEISEKSEIFDDQFSVERPDGSNFTLKIRSTKLEDSAMYFCASSADSNYGYTFGSGTRLTVV.

The CDR3, as DNA: TGTGCCAGCAGTTTAGTTAAGGTAGGGCTAGCGGGGAACAATGAGCAGTTCTTC. It codes for CASSLVKVGLAGNNEQFF. The chain couples TRBV28 to TRBJ2-1; 9 nucleotides align to TRBD2. The CDR3 runs to 18 residues. The J segment lost 5 bases and the V segment lost 2 bases, leaving 13 bases of the junction unmatched. CDR1 and CDR2 from the germline V gene are MDHEN and SYDVKM.

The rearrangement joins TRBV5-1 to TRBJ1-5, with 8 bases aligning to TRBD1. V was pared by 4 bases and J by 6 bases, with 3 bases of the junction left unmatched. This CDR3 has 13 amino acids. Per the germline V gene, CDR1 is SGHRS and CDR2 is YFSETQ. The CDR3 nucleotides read TGCGCCAGCAGCGATACAGGGGGTCAGCCCCAGCATTTT. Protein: CASSDTGGQPQHF. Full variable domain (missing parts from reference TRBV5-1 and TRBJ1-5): KAGVTQTPRYLIKTRGQQVTLSCSPISGHRSVSWYQQTPGQGLQFLFEYFSETQRNKGNFPGRFSGRQFSNSRSEMNVSTLELGDSALYLCASSDTGGQPQHFGDGTRLSIL.

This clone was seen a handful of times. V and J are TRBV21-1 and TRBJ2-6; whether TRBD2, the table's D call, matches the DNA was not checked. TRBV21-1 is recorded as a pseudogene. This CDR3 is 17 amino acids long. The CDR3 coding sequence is TGTGCCAGCAGCAAATTTACGAGGGCCCCTGGGGCCAACGTCCTGACTTTC. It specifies CASSKFTRAPGANVLTF.

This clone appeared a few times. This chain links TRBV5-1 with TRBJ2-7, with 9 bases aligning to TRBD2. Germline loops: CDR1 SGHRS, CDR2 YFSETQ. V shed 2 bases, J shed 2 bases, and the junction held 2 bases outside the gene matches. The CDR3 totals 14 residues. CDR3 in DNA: TGCGCCAGCAGCTTCGCTAGCGGGACCTACGAGCAGTACTTC. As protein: CASSFASGTYEQYF. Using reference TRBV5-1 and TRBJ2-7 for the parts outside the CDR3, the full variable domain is KAGVTQTPRYLIKTRGQQVTLSCSPISGHRSVSWYQQTPGQGLQFLFEYFSETQRNKGNFPGRFSGRQFSNSRSEMNVSTLELGDSALYLCASSFASGTYEQYFGPGTRLTVT.

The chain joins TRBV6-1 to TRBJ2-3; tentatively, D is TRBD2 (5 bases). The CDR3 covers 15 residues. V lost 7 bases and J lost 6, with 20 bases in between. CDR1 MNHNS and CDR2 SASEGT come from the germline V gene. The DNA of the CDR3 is TGTGCCAGCACTATCACGACTCCTGTAGCGGATACGCAGTATTTT. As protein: CASTITTPVADTQYF.

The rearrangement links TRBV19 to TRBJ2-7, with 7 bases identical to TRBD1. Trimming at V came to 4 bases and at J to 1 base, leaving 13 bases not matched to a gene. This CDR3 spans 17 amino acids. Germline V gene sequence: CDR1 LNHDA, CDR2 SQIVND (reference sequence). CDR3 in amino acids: CASSTPYDRDASYEQYF. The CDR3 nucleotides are TGTGCCAGTAGTACCCCCTACGACAGGGATGCATCCTACGAGCAGTACTTC.

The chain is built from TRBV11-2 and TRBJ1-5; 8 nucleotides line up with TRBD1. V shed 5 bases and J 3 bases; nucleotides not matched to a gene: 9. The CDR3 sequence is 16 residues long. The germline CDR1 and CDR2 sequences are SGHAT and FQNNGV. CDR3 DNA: TGTGCCAGCAGCCCCTCCGACAGGGGAGCCAATCAGCCCCAGCATTTT. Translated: CASSPSDRGANQPQHF.

The CDR3 nucleotides are TGCACCAGCAGCCAAGACGTTAGGAGGAGCGGGAGATGTGATGAGCAGTTCTTC. As protein: CTSSQDVRRSGRCDEQFF. The rearrangement joins TRBV1 to TRBJ2-1; the table gives TRBD2 as D, unverified against the DNA. TRBV1 is termed a pseudogene. The CDR3 extends over 18 amino acids.

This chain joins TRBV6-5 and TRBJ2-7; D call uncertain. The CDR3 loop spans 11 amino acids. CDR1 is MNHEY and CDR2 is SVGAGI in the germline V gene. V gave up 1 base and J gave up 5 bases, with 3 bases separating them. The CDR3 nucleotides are TGTGCCAGCAGTTACTTAAACGAGCAGTACTTC. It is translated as CASSYLNEQYF.

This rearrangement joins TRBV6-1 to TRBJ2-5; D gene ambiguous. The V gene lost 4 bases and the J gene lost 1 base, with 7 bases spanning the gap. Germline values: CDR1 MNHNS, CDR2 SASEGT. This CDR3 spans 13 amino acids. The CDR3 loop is CASSGLLQETQYF. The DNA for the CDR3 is TGTGCCAGCAGTGGACTGCTCCAAGAGACCCAGTACTTC.

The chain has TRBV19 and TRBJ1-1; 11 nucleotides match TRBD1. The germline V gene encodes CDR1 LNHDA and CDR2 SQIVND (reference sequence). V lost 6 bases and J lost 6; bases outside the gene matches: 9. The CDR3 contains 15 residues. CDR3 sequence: CASSRTGGGGAEAFF. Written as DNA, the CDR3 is TGTGCCAGTAGCCGGACAGGGGGCGGGGGGGCTGAAGCTTTCTTT.

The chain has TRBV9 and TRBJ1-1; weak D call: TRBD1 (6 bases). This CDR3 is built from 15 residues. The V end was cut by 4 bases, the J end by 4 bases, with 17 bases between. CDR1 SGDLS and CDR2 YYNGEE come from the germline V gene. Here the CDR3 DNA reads TGTGCCAGCAGCCCCCGGACAGACCAGAGCACTGAAGCTTTCTTT. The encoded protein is CASSPRTDQSTEAFF.

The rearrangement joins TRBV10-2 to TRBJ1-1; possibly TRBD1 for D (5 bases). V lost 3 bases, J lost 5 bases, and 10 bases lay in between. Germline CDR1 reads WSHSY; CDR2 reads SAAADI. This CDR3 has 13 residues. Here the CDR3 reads CASSDLGATEAFF. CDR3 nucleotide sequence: TGCGCCAGCAGTGATTTAGGGGCGACTGAAGCTTTCTTT.

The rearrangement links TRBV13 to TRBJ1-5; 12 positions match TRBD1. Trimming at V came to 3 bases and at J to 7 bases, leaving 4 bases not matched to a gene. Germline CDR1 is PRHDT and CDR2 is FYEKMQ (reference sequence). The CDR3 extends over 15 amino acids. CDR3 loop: CASSLGQGAFQPQHF. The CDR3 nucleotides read TGTGCCAGCAGCTTGGGACAGGGGGCGTTCCAGCCCCAGCATTTT.

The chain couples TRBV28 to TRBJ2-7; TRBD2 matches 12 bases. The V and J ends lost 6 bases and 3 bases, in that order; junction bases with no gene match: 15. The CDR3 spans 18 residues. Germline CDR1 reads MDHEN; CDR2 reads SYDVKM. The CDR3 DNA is TGTGCCAGCAGCCCTGGTGGACTAGCGGGAACAAGAGTCTACGAGCAGTACTTC. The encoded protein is CASSPGGLAGTRVYEQYF.

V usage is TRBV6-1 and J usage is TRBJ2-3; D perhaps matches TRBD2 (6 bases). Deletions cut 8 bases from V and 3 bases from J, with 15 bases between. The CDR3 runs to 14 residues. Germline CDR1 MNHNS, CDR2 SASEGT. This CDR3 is CASGGARGTDTQYF. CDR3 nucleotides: TGTGCCAGCGGCGGGGCTAGGGGTACAGATACGCAGTATTTT.